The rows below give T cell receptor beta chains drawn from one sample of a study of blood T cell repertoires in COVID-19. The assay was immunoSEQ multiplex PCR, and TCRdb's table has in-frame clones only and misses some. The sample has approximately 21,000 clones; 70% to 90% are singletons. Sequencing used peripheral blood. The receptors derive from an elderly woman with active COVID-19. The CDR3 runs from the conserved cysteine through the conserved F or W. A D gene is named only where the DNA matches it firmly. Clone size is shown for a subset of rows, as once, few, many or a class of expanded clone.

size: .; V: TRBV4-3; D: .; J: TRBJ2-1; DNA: TGCGCCAGCAGCCAGCGGGGGCCGGACTCCTACAATGAGCAGTTCTTC; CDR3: CASSQRGPDSYNEQFF
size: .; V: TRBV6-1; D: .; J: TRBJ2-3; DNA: TGTGCCAGCAGTGAAGTGGGGGCGGATACGCAGTATTTT; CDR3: CASSEVGADTQYF
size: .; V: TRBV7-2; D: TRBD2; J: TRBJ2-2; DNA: TGTGCCAGCAGCCGCGGGGGGGCCGGGGAGCTGTTTTTT; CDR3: CASSRGGAGELFF
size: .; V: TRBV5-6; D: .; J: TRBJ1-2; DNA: TGTGCCAGCAGCTACCGGACAGTAACTAACTATGGCTACACCTTC; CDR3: CASSYRTVTNYGYTF
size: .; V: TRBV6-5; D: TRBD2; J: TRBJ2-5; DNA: TGTGCCAGCATAAGTGGGGGGGTTCAGACCCAGTACTTC; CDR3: CASISGGVQTQYF
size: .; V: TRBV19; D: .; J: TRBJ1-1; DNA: TGTGCCAGTAGTTGGCGGGGAGTGACTGAAGCTTTCTTT; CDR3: CASSWRGVTEAFF
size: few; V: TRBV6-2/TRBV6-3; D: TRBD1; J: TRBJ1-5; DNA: TGTGCCAGCAGTTACGGTGGCAGGGGGCATCAGCCCCAGCATTTT; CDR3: CASSYGGRGHQPQHF
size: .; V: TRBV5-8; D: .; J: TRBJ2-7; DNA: TGTGCCAGCAGCCCCCACTACGAGCAGTACTTC; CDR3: CASSPHYEQYF
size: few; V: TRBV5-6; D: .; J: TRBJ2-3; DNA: TGTGCCAGCAGCTTGGTAGGGGCTAGCACAGATACGCAGTATTTT; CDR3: CASSLVGASTDTQYF
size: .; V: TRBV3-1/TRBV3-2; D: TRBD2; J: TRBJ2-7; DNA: TGTGCCAGCAGCCCCTCCGGGACTAGTTCCTACGAGCAGTACTTC; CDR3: CASSPSGTSSYEQYF
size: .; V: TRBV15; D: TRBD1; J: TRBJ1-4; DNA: TGTGCCACCAGCAGAGATTGGGACAGATTAAATGAAAAACTGTTTTTT; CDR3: CATSRDWDRLNEKLFF
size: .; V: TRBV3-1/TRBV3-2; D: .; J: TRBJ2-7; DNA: TGTGCCAGCAGCCAAGGGGTCCTGTGGTGGAGATTTTACGAGCAGTACTTC; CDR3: CASSQGVLWWRFYEQYF
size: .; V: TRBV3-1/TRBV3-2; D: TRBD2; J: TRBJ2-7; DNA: TGTGCCAGCAGCCAACTAAGCGGGAGGAGCTCCTACGAGCAGTACTTC; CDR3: CASSQLSGRSSYEQYF
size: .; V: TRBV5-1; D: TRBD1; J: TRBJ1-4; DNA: TGCGCCAGCAGTCTAGGACAGGGTAGAACTAATGAAAAACTGTTTTTT; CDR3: CASSLGQGRTNEKLFF
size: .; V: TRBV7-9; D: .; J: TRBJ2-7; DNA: TGTGCCAGCAGAGGTGGGCAGGACTCCTACGAGCAGTACTTC; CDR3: CASRGGQDSYEQYF
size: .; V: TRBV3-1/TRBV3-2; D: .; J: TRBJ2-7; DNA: TGTGCCAGCAGCCAAGTCGCAGGGCTGCCCCCCAAAGAGCAGTACTTC; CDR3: CASSQVAGLPPKEQYF
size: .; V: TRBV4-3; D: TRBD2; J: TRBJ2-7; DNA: TGCGCCAGCAGCCAAGACTACCCTAGCGGGGTCTCCTACGAGCAGTACTTC; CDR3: CASSQDYPSGVSYEQYF
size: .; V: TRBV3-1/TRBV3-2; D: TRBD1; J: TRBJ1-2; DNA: TGTGCCAGCAGCCAGGGGACAGGTGGCTACACCTTC; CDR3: CASSQGTGGYTF
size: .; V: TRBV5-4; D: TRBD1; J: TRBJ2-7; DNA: TGTGCCAGCAGCCGGGACAGGGGACCCTACGAGCAGTACTTC; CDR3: CASSRDRGPYEQYF
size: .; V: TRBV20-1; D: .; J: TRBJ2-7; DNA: TGCAGTGCTAGATCAGGGCACGAGCAGTACTTC; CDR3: CSARSGHEQYF
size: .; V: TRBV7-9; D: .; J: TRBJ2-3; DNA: TGTGCCAGCAGCTTAGTAACAGGGACGACAGATACGCAGTATTTT; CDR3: CASSLVTGTTDTQYF
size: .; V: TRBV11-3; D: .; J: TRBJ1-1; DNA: TGTGCCAGCAGCTTGGGGCAGAACACTGAAGCTTTCTTT; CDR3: CASSLGQNTEAFF
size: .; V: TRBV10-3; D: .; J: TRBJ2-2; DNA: TGTGCCATCAGTCCCCGAGGCGCCGGGGAGCTGTTTTTT; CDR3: CAISPRGAGELFF
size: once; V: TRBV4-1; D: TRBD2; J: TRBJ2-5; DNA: TGCGCCAGCAGCCACCCCGCTAGCGGGGGAGAGACCCAGTACTTC; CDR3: CASSHPASGGETQYF
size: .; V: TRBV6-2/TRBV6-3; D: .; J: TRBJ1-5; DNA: TGTGCCAGCAGTTCCACAGGGCTCCATCAGCCCCAGCATTTT; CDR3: CASSSTGLHQPQHF
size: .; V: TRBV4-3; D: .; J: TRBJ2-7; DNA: TGCGCCAGCAGCCAAGATTCAGGGGTTGACGAGCAGTACTTC; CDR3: CASSQDSGVDEQYF